This entry describes one T cell receptor beta chain. Its specificity is not known. The primer mix had 60 Vbeta and 13 Jbeta primers. As processed by the authors: In a later analysis, the count reached 80 million or so unique TCR beta chains, with about 12 million shared. Measured with immunoSEQ multiplex PCR; TCRdb has only the in-frame clones, and not every one. The V and J calls and the clone size are those of that table, but D and trimming were determined from the DNA. The sample shows about 140,000 clones, around 77% of them seen only once. The CDR3 length is 13 residues. Trimming cost V 10 bases and J 3 bases, with 15 bases left between them. The germline V gene has CDR1 MNHNS and CDR2 SASEGT. Nominally healthy donors were sampled, though unrecorded immune exposures were likely. The sample is drawn from a study of cytomegalovirus exposure and HLA in healthy donors. Points from the study as a whole: In a later analysis, CMV-associated beta chains were mostly HLA-associated, it appeared. In most subjects, TCR beta sequences reportedly gave accurate predictions of HLA-A and HLA-B alleles.

This rearrangement joins TRBV6-1 to TRBJ1-1, with a weak D call TRBD1 (5 bases). Sequencing input: PBMCs. This TCR was sampled from a man between 25 and 39 years old in good health and CMV-seronegative. CDR3 protein: CAILTGTDTEAFF. The CDR3 DNA is TGTGCCATCCTGACCGGGACTGACACTGAAGCTTTCTTT.